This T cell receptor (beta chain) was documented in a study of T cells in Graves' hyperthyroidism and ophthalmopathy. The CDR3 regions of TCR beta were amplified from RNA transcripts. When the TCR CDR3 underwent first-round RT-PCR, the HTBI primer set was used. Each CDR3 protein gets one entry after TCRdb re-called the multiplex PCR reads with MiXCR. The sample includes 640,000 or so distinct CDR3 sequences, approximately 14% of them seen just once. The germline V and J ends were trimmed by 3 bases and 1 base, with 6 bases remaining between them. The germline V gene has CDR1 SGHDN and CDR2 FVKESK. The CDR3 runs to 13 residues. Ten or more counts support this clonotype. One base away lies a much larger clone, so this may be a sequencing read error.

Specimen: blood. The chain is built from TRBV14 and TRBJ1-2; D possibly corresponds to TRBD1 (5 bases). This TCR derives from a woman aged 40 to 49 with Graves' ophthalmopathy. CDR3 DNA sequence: TGTGCCAGCAGCCAGACAGTTAACTATGGCTACACCTTC. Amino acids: CASSQTVNYGYTF.